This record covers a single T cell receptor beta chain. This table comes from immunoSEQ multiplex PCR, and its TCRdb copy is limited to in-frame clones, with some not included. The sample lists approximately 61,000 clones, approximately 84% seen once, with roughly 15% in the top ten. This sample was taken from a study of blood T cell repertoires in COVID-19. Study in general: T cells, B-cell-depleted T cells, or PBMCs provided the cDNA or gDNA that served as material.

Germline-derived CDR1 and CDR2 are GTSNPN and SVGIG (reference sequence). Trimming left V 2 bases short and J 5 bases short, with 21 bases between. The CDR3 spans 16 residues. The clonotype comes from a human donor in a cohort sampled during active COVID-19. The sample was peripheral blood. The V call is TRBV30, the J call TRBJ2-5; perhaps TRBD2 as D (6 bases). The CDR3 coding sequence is TGTGCCTGGAGTTCTTTCGCGTCAGCTGGGAGGGAGACCCAGTACTTC. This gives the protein CAWSSFASAGRETQYF. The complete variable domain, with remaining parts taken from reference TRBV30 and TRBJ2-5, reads SQTIHQWPATLVQPVGSPLSLECTVEGTSNPNLYWYRQAAGRGLQLLFYSVGIGQISSEVPQNLSASRPQDRQFILSSKKLLLSDSGFYLCAWSSFASAGRETQYFGPGTRLLVL.